This TCR beta chain comes out of a study of T cell responses to AZD1222 COVID-19 vaccine. Overall study results and limits: Repertoire sampling occurred only after the peak T cell response. Spike-specific TCR breadth and depth rose after two AZD1222 doses. CD4 TCRs covered the whole spike, strongest at regions 160-218 and 743-854.

Only in-frame clones appear in the TCRdb table, and some are missing; sequencing was by immunoSEQ multiplex PCR. The table shows about 180,000 clones, with 75% to 90% occurring only once. To note about this clone: As yet, its antigen is unknown.

The germline V gene has CDR1 MNHEY and CDR2 SVGAGI. The CDR3 is 15 residues long. Trimming pared 2 bases from V and 14 bases from J, leaving 19 bases between. The sequence derives from an adult who received the MenACWY meningococcal vaccine as a control. The sample consisted of peripheral blood, taken 28 days after the second dose of the MenACWY control vaccine. V usage is TRBV6-5 and J usage is TRBJ1-6; D possibly corresponds to TRBD1 (5 bases). Here the CDR3 DNA reads TGTGCCAGCAGTTACGGCGAACGGCGGCCGGGGGCCCTCCACTTT. Translating gives CASSYGERRPGALHF.